The entry that follows covers one T cell receptor (beta chain) sequence. In its sample, this clonotype was seen a few times. Which antigen it targets is not known. Per-base qualities were not stored, and no clone one base away is much larger. The sample is drawn from a study of human T cells and chemical hapten exposure (dated by TCRdb to the early 2020s). Background for the entire study: Libraries were pooled for sequencing, and variation in per-sample TCR yields was attributed mainly to small differences in library volumes within the pool. The study tracked peripheral blood TCR repertoire changes in vivo during primary and secondary sensitization to the hapten diphenylcyclopropenone (DPC) in alopecia patients. For every blood RNA sample, sequencing covered both the TCR alpha and TCR beta chains. Study-wide findings and limitations: DPC sensitization did not change the number of TCRs with a frequency above 1 in 1000, and there was no evidence of changes in global repertoire structure. Repeated subsampling changed both the strength of the expansion versus patch-test correlation and the threshold at which the correlation became significant.

The method was RACE. The instrument given in TCRdb is NextSeq 500. Library preparation attached unique molecular identifiers to individual cDNA molecules for quantitative, reproducible TCR counting. In the paper's pipeline: The median number of TCRs per sample was approximately 98,000, ranging from roughly 23,224 to 700,000. V, J and CDR3 annotation of the TCR reads was carried out using the Decombinator software suite. For PS versus PT1 abundance plots, all samples were subsampled to the same number of TCRs (28,000). TCRs were defined as expanded if absent before sensitization and observed at least eight times at the 2-week time point. The public reads were reprocessed in TCRdb via fastp at Q25 and MiXCR, keeping in-frame beta chains. Duplicate CDR3 protein sequences are folded into a single record with the most common DNA and genes. The V and J calls, along with clone size, are taken from TCRdb and not from the paper's own processing. A total of 60,000 to 90,000 distinct CDR3 sequences appear in this sample, 8.6% of them only once. Jointly, the top ten make up about 1.7% of the sample.

This specimen's time point label, interpreted: healthy volunteer bleed at 6 weeks. Total RNA was extracted from unfractionated whole blood that had been collected in Tempus Blood RNA tubes. Five healthy volunteers acted as controls for TCR sequencing and had blood drawn at day 0, 2 weeks and 6 weeks. The CDR3 holds 17 amino acids from the cysteine to the phenylalanine. The entry retains the CDR3 DNA only, 51 bases that are in frame from base 1. V and J are truncated by 5 bases and 9 bases respectively, leaving an intervening sequence of 26 bases. CDR1 SSHAT and CDR2 FNYEAQ were looked up in the germline V gene (reference sequence).

This chain joins TRBV7-7 to TRBJ2-1, and TRBD2 may be the D gene, going by 6 matching bases. The sequence was collected from a female donor in good health. Some clones in this sample may be carry-over from other donors' samples. The sequenced sample consisted of whole blood. The bases are TGTGCCAGCAGCCCCCTCGCCGGGAGCGCCATGGATAGTGAGCAGTTCTTC. This is translated as CASSPLAGSAMDSEQFF.